This T cell receptor beta chain emerged from a study of T cells in Graves' hyperthyroidism and ophthalmopathy. In its sample, this clonotype was seen many times. A much larger clone differs from this one at a single base, so this may be a read error. Exclusion criteria comprised uncontrolled infection, other autoimmune disease, pregnancy or lactation. Diagnostic assessment was based on clinical symptoms, serum thyroxine and TRAb, thyroid ultrasound and orbital computed tomography. Authors of the study amplified TCR beta CDR3 regions from RNA transcripts. First-round RT-PCR with HTBI primers amplified the TCR CDR3 region. Each CDR3 protein is one row after TCRdb ran MiXCR on the multiplex PCR reads. The profile covers about 350,000 distinct CDR3 sequences, with 19% appearing a single time and around 4% taken by the ten largest. Sequenced sample: blood. This sequence originates from a woman aged 18-30 years with Graves' hyperthyroidism.

The CDR3 bases are TGTGCCACCAGTGAGGAGGGGGCGTCCCTGGAGGAGACCAAGTACTTC. Translating it yields CATSEEGASLEETKYF. The rearrangement joins TRBV24-1 to TRBJ2-5; D perhaps matches TRBD1 (7 bases). The CDR3 has 16 residues. The germline CDR1 and CDR2 sequences are KGHDR and SFDVKD.